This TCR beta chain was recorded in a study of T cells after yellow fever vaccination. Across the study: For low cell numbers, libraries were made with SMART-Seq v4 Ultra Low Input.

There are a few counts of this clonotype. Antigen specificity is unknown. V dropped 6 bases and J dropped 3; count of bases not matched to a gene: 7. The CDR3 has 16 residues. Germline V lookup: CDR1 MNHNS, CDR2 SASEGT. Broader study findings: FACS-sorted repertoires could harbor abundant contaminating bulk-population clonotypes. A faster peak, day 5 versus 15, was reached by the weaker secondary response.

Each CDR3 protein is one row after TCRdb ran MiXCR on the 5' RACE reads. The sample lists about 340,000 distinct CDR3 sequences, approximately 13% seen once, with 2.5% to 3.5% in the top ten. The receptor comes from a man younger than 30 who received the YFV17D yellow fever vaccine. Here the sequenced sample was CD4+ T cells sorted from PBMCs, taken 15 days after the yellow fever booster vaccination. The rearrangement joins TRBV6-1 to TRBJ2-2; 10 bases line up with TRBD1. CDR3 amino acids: CASSPRGTGDTGELFF. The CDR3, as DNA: TGTGCCAGCAGCCCCCGCGGGACAGGGGACACCGGGGAGCTGTTTTTT.